A selection of T cell receptor beta chains follows, all from one sample in a study of beta chain features in type 1 diabetes. This table comes from immunoSEQ multiplex PCR, and its TCRdb copy is limited to in-frame clones, with some not included. The table includes about 340,000 clones, around 9.3% detected once. The sample consisted of central memory CD4+ T cells from blood. All receptors derive from a man aged 30 to 45 with type 1 diabetes. The CDR3 runs from the conserved cysteine through the conserved F or W. A D gene is named only where the DNA matches it firmly. Clone size appears in some rows only: once, few, many, or a class for an expanded clone.

clone_size	v_call	d_call	j_call	cdr3_aa	cdr3_nt
NA	TRBV28	NA	TRBJ1-2	CASSLQAGNGYTF	TGTGCCAGCAGCTTACAGGCGGGGAATGGCTACACCTTC
few	TRBV29-1	NA	TRBJ1-3	CSVRDLSGNTIYF	TGCAGCGTGAGGGACCTCTCTGGAAACACCATATATTTT
NA	TRBV2	TRBD1	TRBJ1-2	CASSPNRGEGYTF	TGTGCCAGCAGCCCAAACAGGGGTGAGGGCTACACCTTC
many	TRBV20-1	NA	TRBJ2-1	CSAKRDEQFF	TGCAGTGCTAAAAGGGATGAGCAGTTCTTC
once	TRBV29-1	NA	TRBJ1-1	CNVAQGGGTEAFF	TGCAACGTTGCTCAAGGGGGGGGAACTGAAGCTTTCTTT
NA	TRBV6-5	TRBD2	TRBJ2-5	CASSYATSGSQETQYF	TGTGCCAGCAGTTACGCGACTAGCGGGAGCCAAGAGACCCAGTACTTC
few	TRBV5-1	NA	TRBJ1-1	CASREDVNTEAFF	TGCGCCAGCAGGGAGGATGTCAACACTGAAGCTTTCTTT
many	TRBV7-2	NA	TRBJ2-3	CASSSMGASTDTQYF	TGTGCCAGCAGCTCCATGGGGGCAAGCACAGATACGCAGTATTTT
few	TRBV19	NA	TRBJ2-3	CASSMWGTDTQYF	TGTGCCAGTAGTATGTGGGGCACAGATACGCAGTATTTT
few	TRBV7-2	NA	TRBJ2-7	CASSPQATEQYF	TGTGCCAGCAGCCCCCAAGCTACCGAGCAGTACTTC
few	TRBV4-3	NA	TRBJ1-1	CASSHEQGGTEAFF	TGCGCCAGCAGCCATGAGCAGGGCGGCACTGAAGCTTTCTTT
NA	TRBV7-2	TRBD1	TRBJ2-7	CASSLWDSLSYEQYF	TGTGCCAGCAGCTTATGGGACAGTCTCTCCTACGAGCAGTACTTC
NA	TRBV10-3	TRBD1	TRBJ1-5	CAISGQGGESNQPQHF	TGTGCCATCAGCGGACAGGGCGGGGAGAGCAATCAGCCCCAGCATTTT
few	TRBV7-2	NA	TRBJ2-3	CASSLRIYPDTQYF	TGTGCCAGCAGCTTACGGATATATCCAGATACGCAGTATTTT
NA	TRBV6-6	NA	TRBJ1-4	CASSRQVNEKLFF	TGTGCCAGCAGCCGACAGGTTAATGAAAAACTGTTTTTT
NA	TRBV5-6	TRBD1	TRBJ1-2	CASNPDRGNYGYTF	TGTGCCAGCAACCCCGACAGGGGCAACTATGGCTACACCTTC
many	TRBV21-1	NA	TRBJ1-3	CASSNGCSGNTIYF	TGTGCCAGCAGCAATGGCTGCTCTGGAAACACCATATATTTT
few	TRBV30	NA	TRBJ2-2	CAWSKGVTNTGELFF	TGTGCCTGGAGTAAAGGGGTCACGAACACCGGGGAGCTGTTTTTT
NA	TRBV7-2	NA	TRBJ1-4	CASSQTGQMGEKLFF	TGTGCCAGCAGCCAAACCGGACAAATGGGTGAAAAACTGTTTTTT
many	TRBV4-3	NA	TRBJ1-4	CASSQVSQSKLFF	TGCGCCAGCAGCCAAGTCTCCCAGAGCAAACTGTTTTTT
NA	TRBV5-1	NA	TRBJ2-1	CASSTGGALNEQFF	TGCGCCAGCAGCACCGGAGGAGCGCTGAATGAGCAGTTCTTC
few	TRBV6-6	NA	TRBJ1-5	CASTHQSEQPQHF	TGTGCCAGCACGCACCAATCGGAGCAGCCCCAGCATTTT
few	TRBV29-1	NA	TRBJ1-1	CSVVGPTNTEAFF	TGCAGCGTTGTGGGCCCGACGAACACTGAAGCTTTCTTT
NA	TRBV6-6	TRBD2	TRBJ2-7	CASSALAGGEQYF	TGTGCCAGCAGTGCGCTAGCGGGGGGTGAGCAGTACTTC
NA	TRBV7-2	NA	TRBJ1-6	CASSLARAGNSPLHF	TGTGCCAGCAGCTTAGCCCGTGCAGGAAATTCACCCCTCCACTTT
few	TRBV4-3	TRBD1	TRBJ1-2	CASSLRLDRDGYTF	TGCGCCAGCAGCCTCCGCTTGGACAGGGATGGCTACACCTTC
NA	TRBV7-2	NA	TRBJ2-1	CASSLAWGTMGNEQFF	TGTGCCAGCAGCTTAGCCTGGGGGACCATGGGCAATGAGCAGTTCTTC
few	TRBV15	NA	TRBJ2-7	CATSRGGKSSSYEQYF	TGTGCCACCAGCAGAGGTGGCAAGTCTAGCTCCTACGAGCAGTACTTC
NA	TRBV4-3	NA	TRBJ1-2	CASSSRTYGYTF	TGCGCCAGCAGCTCGCGAACCTATGGCTACACCTTC
NA	TRBV11-2	NA	TRBJ2-7	CASSQGASAAYEQYF	TGTGCCAGCAGCCAAGGGGCTAGCGCGGCCTACGAGCAGTACTTC
few	TRBV15	NA	TRBJ1-1	CATSRQGDTEAFF	TGTGCCACCAGCAGACAGGGTGACACTGAAGCTTTCTTT
few	TRBV2	TRBD2	TRBJ2-1	CASSDIAGGPHEQFF	TGTGCCAGCAGTGACATAGCGGGGGGGCCCCATGAGCAGTTCTTC